This T cell receptor (beta chain) is from a study of siplizumab effects on memory and regulatory T cells. The CDR3 totals 13 residues. V was pared by 5 bases and J by 5 bases, with 12 bases between. Per germline, CDR1 LNHDA and CDR2 SQIVND (reference sequence). Sequencing was performed with immunoSEQ multiplex PCR; in TCRdb, only in-frame clones are kept and a portion is missing. The data contain approximately 120,000 clones, 92% of them seen just once; the ten biggest clones take up under 0.75%. Comments on this clone: The antigen is undetermined.

Whole-study results and caveats: Alloreactive sequences whose origin lay in unstimulated CD4+ memory cells were significantly reduced by siplizumab. Relative to controls at approximately 25%, mappable alloreactive CD4+ clones exhibited a mean Treg-derived proportion of approximately 70% with siplizumab. It seemed that naive T cells were more diverse than memory cells and were major contributors to the alloresponse.

The chain carries TRBV19 and TRBJ1-1; no clear D. The clonotype originates from a human donor in good health. Sequenced input: Tregs sorted from blood. CDR3 residues: CASSFVPGTEAFF. DNA of the CDR3: TGTGCCAGTAGTTTCGTCCCGGGAACTGAAGCTTTCTTT.